The subject of this entry is one T cell receptor beta chain. Its matching antigen is unknown. Profiled with immunoSEQ multiplex PCR; TCRdb holds only in-frame clones, not every one. The data show some 160,000 clones, 81% seen once. This CDR3 is 16 amino acids long. Trimming cost V 5 bases and J 3 bases, with 19 bases left between them. Germline V gene lookup returns CDR1 SGHTA and CDR2 FQGNSA. This sample is part of a study of cytotoxic CD8 clonotypes in ibrutinib-treated CLL. Whole-study context: It was after a median approximately eleven months of treatment, range 6 to 36, that response samples were taken. Study outcomes and limitations: Public clonotypes occurred uncommonly; on treatment, they contracted or remained stable.

J is TRBJ2-5 and V is TRBV7-2; possibly TRBD1 for D (6 bases). The sequence came from a human donor with chronic lymphocytic leukemia. The sequences come from PBMCs, collected after 12 months of ibrutinib treatment. CDR3 nucleotides: TGTGCCAGCAGCCCAAACAGGGCCCTCTCCAAAGAGACCCAGTACTTC. It specifies CASSPNRALSKETQYF. Drawing the rest from reference TRBV7-2 and TRBJ2-5, the complete variable domain is GAGVSQSPSNKVTEKGKDVELRCDPISGHTALYWYRQSLGQGLEFLIYFQGNSAPDKSGLPSDRFSAERTGGSVSTLTIQRTQQEDSAVYLCASSPNRALSKETQYFGPGTRLLVL.